Following are 13 T cell receptor beta chains from one sample sequenced in a study of technical replicates of blood from a few donors. This table comes from immunoSEQ multiplex PCR, and its TCRdb copy is limited to in-frame clones, with some not included. The sample consists of around 68,000 clones, 90% to 95% of them appearing once. Sequencing was carried out using T cells isolated from PBMCs. The receptors originated from a human donor in good health. Some clones in this sample may be carry-over from other donors' samples.

The J gene is TRBJ2-7, the V gene TRBV28; 7 positions agree with TRBD1. Germline CDR1 reads MDHEN; CDR2 reads SYDVKM. This CDR3 spans 13 amino acids. The ends lost 6 bases at V and 5 bases at J; junction bases unmatched: 7. CDR3 amino acids: CASRRGTDHEQYF. For the CDR3, the DNA is TGTGCCAGCAGACGAGGGACAGACCACGAGCAGTACTTC.

The chain uses TRBV7-9 and TRBJ2-5, with D perhaps matching TRBD1 (6 bases). V was clipped by 6 bases and J by 5 bases, with 16 bases between them. Germline CDR1 SEHNR, CDR2 FQNEAQ (reference sequence). This CDR3 has 14 amino acids. The CDR3 DNA sequence: TGTGCCAGCAGAGCTACAGGGTTAGCCGAGACCCAGTACTTC. This encodes CASRATGLAETQYF.

The chain links TRBV12-5 to TRBJ1-6; a weak D match, TRBD1 (5 bases). CDR3 length: 16 amino acids. CDR1 and CDR2 from the germline V gene are LGHNT and FRNRAP. The V and J ends lost 1 base and 8 bases respectively, with 15 bases between them. The DNA for the CDR3 is TGTGCTAGTGGTTTGGCAGGGAAGCCCAGCCATTCACCCCTCCACTTT. Residues: CASGLAGKPSHSPLHF.

The chain recombines TRBV7-6 with TRBJ2-3, with D tentatively TRBD2 (6 bases). The CDR3 consists of 15 residues. Germline CDR1 and CDR2: SGHVS and FNYEAQ. Trimming removed 3 bases at V and 5 bases at J, with 15 bases between. Here the CDR3 DNA reads TGTGCCAGCAGCTTTAGCGGTGGAAGATTAGATACGCAGTATTTT. Protein sequence: CASSFSGGRLDTQYF.

The chain is built from TRBV12-5 and TRBJ1-4; D may be TRBD1 (5 bases). Germline loops: CDR1 LGHNT, CDR2 FRNRAP. The CDR3 is 16 residues long. Trimming took 0 bases from V and 2 from J, leaving 10 bases between them. CDR3 protein: CASGLVPGGTNEKLFF. The DNA for the CDR3 is TGTGCTAGTGGTTTGGTACCGGGGGGGACTAATGAAAAACTGTTTTTT.

V usage is TRBV28 and J usage is TRBJ1-1; D is uncertain. The CDR3 contains 14 residues. CDR1 MDHEN and CDR2 SYDVKM come from the germline V gene. The V and J ends lost 6 bases and 7 bases respectively, with 18 bases between them. The CDR3 nucleotides read TGTGCCAGCAGCCAACATCGCGTCGGGGATGAAGCTTTCTTT. Protein sequence: CASSQHRVGDEAFF.

The J gene is TRBJ1-4, the V gene TRBV10-3; the D is unclear. The V end lost 8 bases, the J end lost 2 bases, and 9 bases lay between the germline ends. This CDR3 contains 13 residues. CDR1 is ENHRY, CDR2 SYGVKD, per germline. The DNA of the CDR3 is TGTGCCATCCGTTCGGGGACTAATGAAAAACTGTTTTTT. Its translation: CAIRSGTNEKLFF.

The J gene is TRBJ2-4, the V gene TRBV4-1; tentatively, D is TRBD1 (5 bases). V lost 3 bases, J lost 2 bases, and 11 bases lay in between. From germline, CDR1 is MGHRA and CDR2 YSYEKL. The CDR3 covers 15 residues. CDR3 in amino acids: CASSHTGLSKNIQYF. Written as DNA, the CDR3 is TGCGCCAGCAGCCACACAGGCCTATCCAAAAACATTCAGTACTTC.

V gene TRBV4-1 combines with J gene TRBJ2-3; 11 nucleotides line up with TRBD2. CDR1 is MGHRA and CDR2 is YSYEKL in the germline V gene. V lost 0 bases to trimming and J lost 4 bases; unmatched junction nucleotides: 6. This CDR3 contains 17 residues. The DNA for the CDR3 is TGCGCCAGCAGCCAAGATGTACTAGCGGGAGTACCAGATACGCAGTATTTT. It is translated as CASSQDVLAGVPDTQYF.

The rearrangement links TRBV5-1 to TRBJ1-2; D not certain. Germline-derived CDR1 and CDR2 are SGHRS and YFSETQ. This CDR3 comprises 14 residues. Trimming took off 0 bases at V and 0 bases at J, with 6 bases between the two ends. CDR3 protein: CASSLVTANYGYTF. CDR3 sequence (DNA): TGCGCCAGCAGCTTGGTTACAGCTAACTATGGCTACACCTTC.

The genes are TRBV15 and TRBJ2-1; D unresolved. Germline values: CDR1 LNHNV, CDR2 YYDKDF (reference sequence). The CDR3 covers 13 residues. Trimming pared 0 bases from V and 5 bases from J, leaving 5 bases between. The CDR3 DNA sequence: TGTGCCACCAGCAGAGATCTTGACAATGAGCAGTTCTTC. Residues: CATSRDLDNEQFF. The full variable domain, rest sourced from reference TRBV15 and TRBJ2-1, is DAMVIQNPRYQVTQFGKPVTLSCSQTLNHNVMYWYQQKSSQAPKLLFHYYDKDFNNEADTPDNFQSRRPNTSFCFLDIRSPGLGDTAMYLCATSRDLDNEQFFGPGTRLTVL.

This CDR3 reads CASSEAGAQGRELFF. Here the CDR3 DNA reads TGTGCCAGCAGTGAAGCGGGGGCACAGGGCCGGGAGCTGTTTTTT. The genes are TRBV2 and TRBJ2-2; perhaps TRBD1 as D (6 bases). This CDR3 contains 15 residues. V lost 0 bases and J lost 9, with 14 bases in between. Germline CDR1 SNHLY, CDR2 FYNNEI.

The V and J genes are TRBV10-2 and TRBJ2-2; D is perhaps TRBD2 (5 bases). Trimming removed 10 bases from V and 0 bases from J, with 12 bases in between. This CDR3 region has 14 residues. In germline, CDR1 is WSHSY, CDR2 SAAADI. CDR3 region: CATKTRANTGELFF. CDR3 coding DNA: TGCGCCACCAAAACGAGGGCGAACACCGGGGAGCTGTTTTTT.